A single sample gave rise to the 17 T cell receptor beta chains below, sequenced in a study of tissue T cells after allogeneic stem cell transplantation. Time point in this sample: mouse harvest day 7 after allogeneic transplant. Tail vein injection delivered 10^7 T-cell-depleted bone marrow cells and 10^6 splenic CD5+ T cells. Profiling relied on immunoSEQ multiplex PCR, and the TCRdb table lists in-frame clones only, not all of them. The sample holds several thousand clones, roughly 45% seen once. Sequencing was performed on skin. The receptors derive from a female BALB/c mouse given C57BL/6 T cells with graft-versus-host disease after an allogeneic hematopoietic cell transplant.

As to this clone: The germline and genes are mouse ones. The sequence runs out 1 residue before the end of the CDR3; the remainder is reconstructed from the germline J gene. This rearrangement joins TRBV26 to TRBJ1-1; the match to TRBD1 covers 8 bases. The CDR3 loop spans 15 amino acids. Germline loops: CDR1 KGHPV, CDR2 FQNQEV (reference sequence). Unmatched junction bases numbered 5, after V lost 4 bases and J lost 1 base. The CDR3 here is CASSQQGAGNTEVFF. The CDR3 bases that were read are TGTGCCAGCAGTCAGCAGGGGGCAGGGAACACAGAAGTCTTC.

In this sample, this clone turned up a few times. Genes and germline come from the mouse. The CDR3 end is not reached by the read, which stops 1 residue before it; the germline J gene fills it in. The genes are TRBV26 and TRBJ2-7; a weak D match, TRBD2 (6 bases). Germline V gene data show CDR1 as KGHPV and CDR2 as FQNQEV (reference sequence). CDR3 length: 13 residues. The V end lost 3 bases, the J end lost 3 bases, and 9 bases lay between the germline ends. The CDR3 bases that were read are TGTGCCAGCAGTCTATTGGGGGTCTATGAACAGTAC. Amino acids: CASSLLGVYEQY. The entire CDR3 sequence reads CASSLLGVYEQYF. Full variable domain (outside the CDR3, taken from reference TRBV26 and TRBJ2-7): NSKVIQTPRYLVKGQGQKAKMRCIPEKGHPVVFWYQQNKNNEFKFLINFQNQEVLQQIDMTEKRFSAECPSNSPCSLEIQSSEAGDSALYLCASSLLGVYEQYFGPGTRLTVL.

Concerning this clone itself: Gene names denote mouse genes. The read ends 1 residue shy of where the CDR3 ends; the end is completed using the germline J gene. The chain has TRBV12-1 and TRBJ1-1; D possibly corresponds to TRBD1 (5 bases). Trimming left V 0 bases short and J 4 bases short, with 8 bases between. Germline V CDR1 and CDR2: SGHSN, HYEKVE. The CDR3 totals 13 residues. The CDR3 reads CASSLRDGTEVFF. The sequenced CDR3 bases are TGTGCCAGCTCTCTCAGGGACGGCACAGAAGTCTTC.

This clone ranks as medium-sized. All gene names here are mouse names. The read is 1 residue too short to cover the CDR3 end, so that end is filled in from the germline J gene. The chain employs TRBV29 and TRBJ2-5; no firm D call. CDR1 and CDR2 (germline): MSHET, SYDVDS. CDR3 length equals 12 residues. V was cut by 2 bases and J by 4 bases, with 4 bases left in between. The CDR3: CASSLGKDTQYF. CDR3 bases read: TGTGCTAGCAGTTTAGGCAAAGACACCCAGTAC.

Concerning this clone: Germline and genes: mouse. The read falls 1 residue short of the CDR3 end, and the missing part is taken from the germline J gene. The chain has TRBV12-2 and TRBJ2-5; 11 nucleotides line up with TRBD2. Germline lookup yields CDR1 SGHLS and CDR2 HYDKME. After removal of 4 bases from V and 0 bases from J, the junction contained 5 bases not matched to a gene. This CDR3 region has 16 residues. The DNA read from the CDR3 is TGTGCCAGCTCCCCCGACTGGGGGGGAAACCAAGACACCCAGTAC. This codes for CASSPDWGGNQDTQY. The whole CDR3 reads CASSPDWGGNQDTQYF.

As regards this clone: This may be a read error, as it is one base from a much larger clone. Gene names are mouse gene names. The CDR3 extends 1 residue past the end of the read, so its final part is completed from the germline J gene. This chain connects TRBV24 to TRBJ2-7; 11 nucleotides match TRBD2. This CDR3 contains 14 residues. CDR1 is KGHTA and CDR2 is FRNEEI in the germline V gene. V lost 4 bases to trimming and J lost 4 bases; unmatched junction nucleotides: 3. The CDR3 loop reads CASSPGTGGYEQYF. The DNA read from the CDR3 is TGTGCCAGCAGTCCCGGGACTGGGGGATATGAACAGTAC.

About this clone: Gene names refer to mouse genes. The CDR3 is cut off 1 residue early in the read; its end comes from the germline J gene. The chain links TRBV29 to TRBJ2-3; 8 nucleotides line up with TRBD2. The CDR3 length is 14 residues. Germline-derived CDR1 and CDR2 are MSHET and SYDVDS. Losses at the gene ends were 3 bases for V and 3 bases for J; bases not matched to a gene: 2. Partial CDR3 DNA: TGTGCTAGCAGTTTCTGGGGGGCCGCAGAAACGCTGTAT. This translates into CASSFWGAAETLY. The full CDR3 protein reads CASSFWGAAETLYF.

Notes on this clone: These gene names are mouse names. The read ends 1 residue before the CDR3 terminus; that terminus is restored from the germline J gene. The chain recombines TRBV15 with TRBJ2-5; D not resolved. In germline, CDR1 is SGHND, CDR2 FRSKSL. Trimming pared 4 bases from V and 0 bases from J, leaving 5 bases between. The CDR3 contains 13 residues. CDR3 region: CASSWGNQDTQYF. CDR3 bases read: TGTGCCAGCAGTTGGGGTAACCAAGACACCCAGTAC.

A word on this clone: All gene names here are mouse names. The sequenced fragment ends 1 residue before the CDR3 boundary, so the rest is inferred from the germline J gene. The chain uses TRBV26 and TRBJ2-1, with no clear D. In germline, CDR1 is KGHPV, CDR2 FQNQEV (reference sequence). Between the trimmed V and J ends, which lost 4 bases and 3 bases, there was a span of 10 bases. This CDR3 has 14 residues. Incomplete CDR3 DNA: TGTGCCAGCAGTCCCGTGGGTCTCTATGCTGAGCAGTTC. Protein product: CASSPVGLYAEQF. In full, the CDR3 reads CASSPVGLYAEQFF.

This clone was seen a few times. Gene names are mouse gene names. The read halts 1 residue ahead of the CDR3 end, with the missing end drawn from the germline J gene. The V call is TRBV4, the J call TRBJ2-1, with 11 positions matching TRBD2. CDR3 length: 16 amino acids. The J segment lost 0 bases and the V segment lost 5 bases, leaving 3 bases of the junction unmatched. From germline, CDR1 is LGHDT and CDR2 YNNKQL (reference sequence). The CDR3 region is CASSAGLGVNYAEQFF. The DNA read from the CDR3 is TGTGCCAGCAGCGCGGGACTGGGGGTTAACTATGCTGAGCAGTTC.

Concerning this clone: Gene names refer to mouse genes. The read falls 1 residue short of the CDR3 end, and the missing part is taken from the germline J gene. The rearrangement links TRBV5 to TRBJ1-1; D gene unclear. V dropped 1 base and J dropped 1 base, with 1 base sitting between them. The CDR3 is 12 residues long. Germline assignment: CDR1 LGHNA and CDR2 YNLKQL (reference sequence). The CDR3 bases that were read are TGTGCCAGCAGCCAAGGAAACACAGAAGTCTTC. Translating it yields CASSQGNTEVF. The whole CDR3 reads CASSQGNTEVFF.

To note about this clone: Gene labels here are mouse ones. Read sequence stops 1 residue before the CDR3 end, and the germline J gene provides the missing end. The chain combines TRBV19 with TRBJ2-4; D is uncertain. CDR3 length equals 15 residues. Looked up from germline, CDR1 is FNHDT and CDR2 is SITEND (reference sequence). Trimming cost V 0 bases and J 0 bases, with 8 bases left between them. The CDR3 protein is CASSIGLVSQNTLYF. CDR3 bases read: TGTGCCAGCAGTATAGGGCTGGTTAGTCAAAACACCTTGTAC. Full variable domain (outside the CDR3, taken from reference TRBV19 and TRBJ2-4): GGIITQTPKFLIGQEGQKLTLKCQQNFNHDTMYWYRQDSGKGLRLIYYSITENDLQKGDLSEGYDASREKKSSFSLTVTSAQKNEMAVFLCASSIGLVSQNTLYFGAGTRLSVL.

To note about this clone: The gene names given are mouse names. Coverage ceases 1 residue before the CDR3 finishes, and the germline J gene fills in the end. The chain uses TRBV26 and TRBJ2-4; the D gene is possibly TRBD1 (6 bases). Germline values: CDR1 KGHPV, CDR2 FQNQEV (reference sequence). The CDR3 is made up of 14 amino acids. Trimming removed 6 bases from V and 3 bases from J, with 13 bases in between. Partial CDR3 DNA: TGTGCCAGCAGCCTACAGGGAGGGCAAAACACCTTGTAC. This translates into CASSLQGGQNTLY. The whole CDR3 protein reads CASSLQGGQNTLYF.

Of note for this clone: Gene names refer to mouse genes. The CDR3 end lies 1 residue beyond the end of the read and is filled in from the germline J gene. The V and J genes are TRBV26 and TRBJ1-1, with 7 bases that match TRBD1. The germline V gene encodes CDR1 KGHPV and CDR2 FQNQEV (reference sequence). The V segment lost 3 bases and the J segment 5 bases; nucleotides outside the gene matches: 6. This CDR3 region has 14 residues. The sequenced CDR3 bases are TGTGCCAGCAGTCTCTTAGGGGGCGCGACAGAAGTCTTC. Its translation is CASSLLGGATEVF. The entire CDR3 reads CASSLLGGATEVFF.

This clone was counted only a few times. Gene names follow the mouse nomenclature. The CDR3 end is not reached by the read, which stops 1 residue before it; the germline J gene fills it in. The gene calls are TRBV19 and TRBJ2-4; 7 bases map to TRBD2. The germline CDR1 and CDR2 sequences are FNHDT and SITEND (reference sequence). The CDR3 extends over 15 amino acids. J was trimmed by 0 bases and V by 3 bases; bases with no gene match: 4. CDR3 DNA, as far as it was read: TGTGCCAGCAGTACCTGGGGGACTAGTCAAAACACCTTGTAC. It yields the protein CASSTWGTSQNTLY. The whole CDR3 is CASSTWGTSQNTLYF.

As to this clone: The gene symbols are mouse symbols. Read coverage stops 1 residue before the CDR3 terminus; the germline J gene supplies the remainder. The chain combines TRBV3 with TRBJ1-1; D is ambiguous. This CDR3 has 14 amino acids. Germline V gives CDR1 SNHLY, CDR2 FYNGKV (reference sequence). V shed 2 bases and J shed 0 bases, with 7 bases lying between them. CDR3 bases read: TGTGCCAGCAGCTTAAGAGGGTCAAACACAGAAGTCTTC. It is translated as CASSLRGSNTEVF. In full, the CDR3 reads CASSLRGSNTEVFF.

As to this clone: The genes are named according to mouse. The read finishes 1 residue shy of the CDR3 end, and the germline J gene is used to complete it. The rearrangement uses TRBV12-1 and TRBJ2-7; TRBD2 agrees at 12 bases. From germline, CDR1 is SGHSN and CDR2 HYEKVE. This CDR3 region has 15 residues. J gave up 3 bases and V 0 bases, and 2 bases lay outside the gene matches. The chain's CDR3 is CASSLDWGGLYEQYF. CDR3 DNA (partial): TGTGCCAGCTCTCTCGACTGGGGGGGCCTCTATGAACAGTAC.